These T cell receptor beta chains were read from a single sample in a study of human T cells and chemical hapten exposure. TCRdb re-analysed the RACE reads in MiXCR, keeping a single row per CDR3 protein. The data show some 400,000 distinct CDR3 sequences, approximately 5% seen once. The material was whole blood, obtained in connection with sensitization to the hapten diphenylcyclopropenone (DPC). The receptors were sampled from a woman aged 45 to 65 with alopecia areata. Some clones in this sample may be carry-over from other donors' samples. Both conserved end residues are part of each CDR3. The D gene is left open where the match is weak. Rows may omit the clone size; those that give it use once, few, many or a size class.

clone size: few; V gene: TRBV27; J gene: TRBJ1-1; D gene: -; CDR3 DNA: TGTGCCAGCAGTTTATCGGGGGGGGCTGAAGCTTTCTTT; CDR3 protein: CASSLSGGAEAFF
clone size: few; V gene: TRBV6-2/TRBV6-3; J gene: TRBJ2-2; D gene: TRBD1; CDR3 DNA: TGTGCCAGCGGCCAGACAGGGGACACCGGGGAGCTGTTTTTT; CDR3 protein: CASGQTGDTGELFF
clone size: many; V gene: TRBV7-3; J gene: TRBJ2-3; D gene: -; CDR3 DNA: TGTGCCAGCAGCTTAGAGGGGCCCCCGGCGGATACGCAGTATTTT; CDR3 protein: CASSLEGPPADTQYF
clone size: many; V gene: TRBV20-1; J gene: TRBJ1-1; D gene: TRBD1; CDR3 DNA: TGCAGTGCTAGGGCCGGGACAGGGCGTCCGAACACTGAAGCTTTCTTT; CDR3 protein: CSARAGTGRPNTEAFF
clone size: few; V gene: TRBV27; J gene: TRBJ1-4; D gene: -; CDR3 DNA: TGTGCCAGCATGTTGACAGCTGCAACTAATGAAAAACTGTTTTTT; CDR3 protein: CASMLTAATNEKLFF
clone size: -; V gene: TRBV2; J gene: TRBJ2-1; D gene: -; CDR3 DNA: TGTGCCTTCGGACCTCCTAAGAATGAGCAGTTCTTC; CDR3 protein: CAFGPPKNEQFF
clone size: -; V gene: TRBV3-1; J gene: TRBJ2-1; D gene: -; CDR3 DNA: TGTGCCAGCAGCCAAGAGATGCCGGACAATGAGCAGTTCTTC; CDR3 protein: CASSQEMPDNEQFF
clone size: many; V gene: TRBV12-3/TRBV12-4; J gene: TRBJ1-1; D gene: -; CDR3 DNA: TGTGCCAGCAGTTTTTTTGGCACTGAAGCTTTCTTT; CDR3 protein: CASSFFGTEAFF
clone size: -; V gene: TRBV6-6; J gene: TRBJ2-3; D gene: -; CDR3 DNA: TGTGCCAGCAGTTACCCCGCTGCCACAGATACGCAGTATTTT; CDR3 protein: CASSYPAATDTQYF
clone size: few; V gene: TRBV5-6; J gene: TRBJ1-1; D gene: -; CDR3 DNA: TGTGCCAGCAGCTTGGATGTCGGTGGCGCTTTCTTT; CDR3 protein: CASSLDVGGAFF
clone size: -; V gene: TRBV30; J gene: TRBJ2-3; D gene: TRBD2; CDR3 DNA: TGTGCCTCTAGCGGGAGGAACACAGATACGCAGTATTTT; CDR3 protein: CASSGRNTDTQYF
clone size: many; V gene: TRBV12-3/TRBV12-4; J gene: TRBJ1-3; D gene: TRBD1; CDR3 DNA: TGTGCCAGCACTCCCACAGGGGGACCTGGAAACACCATATATTTT; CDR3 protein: CASTPTGGPGNTIYF
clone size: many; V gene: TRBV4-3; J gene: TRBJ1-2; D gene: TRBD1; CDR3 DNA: TGCGCCAGCAGCCAAGAACTCTCAGGGGGCCGTGGCTACACCTTC; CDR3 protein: CASSQELSGGRGYTF
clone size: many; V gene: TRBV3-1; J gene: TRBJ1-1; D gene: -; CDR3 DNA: TGTGCCAGCAGCCAAGAGGGGGGAGGCACTGAAGCTTTCTTT; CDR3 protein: CASSQEGGGTEAFF
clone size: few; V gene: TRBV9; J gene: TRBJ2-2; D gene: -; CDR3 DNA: TGTGCCTCCGGAGGAGGAGACACCGGGGAGCTGTTTTTT; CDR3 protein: CASGGGDTGELFF
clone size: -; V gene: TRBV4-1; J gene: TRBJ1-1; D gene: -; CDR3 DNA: TGCGCCAGCAGCCAAGCCCCGGGCTTAGTCACTGAAGCTTTCTTT; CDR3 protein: CASSQAPGLVTEAFF
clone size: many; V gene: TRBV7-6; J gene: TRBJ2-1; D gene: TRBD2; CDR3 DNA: TGTGCCAGCAGCCCCCGGGGACTAAATTACAATGAGCAGTTCTTC; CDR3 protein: CASSPRGLNYNEQFF
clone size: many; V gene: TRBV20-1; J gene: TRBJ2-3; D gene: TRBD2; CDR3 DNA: TGCAGTGTAGCGGGGGGGCCCCGGTCTGTAGATACGCAGTATTTT; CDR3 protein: CSVAGGPRSVDTQYF
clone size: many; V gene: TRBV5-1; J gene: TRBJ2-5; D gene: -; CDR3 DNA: TGCGCCAGCACCAAGACATTTCAAGAGACCCAGTACTTC; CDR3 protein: CASTKTFQETQYF
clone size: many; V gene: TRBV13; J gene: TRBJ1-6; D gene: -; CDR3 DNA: TGTGCCAGCAGCTTAGGGGCAGCAGCTAATTCACCCCTCCACTTT; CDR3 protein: CASSLGAAANSPLHF
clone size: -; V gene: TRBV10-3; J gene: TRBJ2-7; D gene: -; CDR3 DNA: TGTGCCATCAGTGGAGAGGGAGACGTTGGCGGCGAGCAGTACTTC; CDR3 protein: CAISGEGDVGGEQYF
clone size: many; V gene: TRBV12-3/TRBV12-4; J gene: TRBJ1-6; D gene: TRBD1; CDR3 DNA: TGTGCCAGCAGTTTCGGTGGTTGGGACAGAAATTCACCCCTCCACTTT; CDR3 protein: CASSFGGWDRNSPLHF
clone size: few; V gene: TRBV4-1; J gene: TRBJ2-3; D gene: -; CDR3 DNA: TGCGCCAGCAGCCAAGATAATCTTAGGGGGGTGACAGATACGCAGTATTTT; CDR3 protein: CASSQDNLRGVTDTQYF
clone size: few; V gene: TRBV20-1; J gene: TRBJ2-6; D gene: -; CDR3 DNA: TGCAGTGCTAGAAGGGGACGGTACTCTGGGGCCAACGTCCTGACTTTC; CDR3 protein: CSARRGRYSGANVLTF
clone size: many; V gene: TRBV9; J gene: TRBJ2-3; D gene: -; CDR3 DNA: TGTGCCAGCAGCCCCAGGTCCGGAATACTCACAGATACGCAGTATTTT; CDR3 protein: CASSPRSGILTDTQYF
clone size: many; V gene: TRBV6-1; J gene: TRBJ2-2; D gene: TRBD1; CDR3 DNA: TGTGCCAGCAGTCCCGGGACAGGGGACGACACCGGGGAGCTGTTTTTT; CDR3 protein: CASSPGTGDDTGELFF
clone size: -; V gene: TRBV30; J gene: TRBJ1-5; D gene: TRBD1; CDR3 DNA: TGTGCCTGGGGGACAGCAATAGGGCAGCCCCAGCATTTT; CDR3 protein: CAWGTAIGQPQHF
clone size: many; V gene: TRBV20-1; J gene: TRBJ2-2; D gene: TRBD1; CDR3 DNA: TGCAGTGCTGGAGTGAGGGGGCGATGGACCGGGGAGCTGTTTTTT; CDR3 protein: CSAGVRGRWTGELFF
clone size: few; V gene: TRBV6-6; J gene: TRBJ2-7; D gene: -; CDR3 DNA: TGTGCCAGCAGTGATAAAGGGGGAAGCTACGAGCAGTACTTC; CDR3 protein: CASSDKGGSYEQYF
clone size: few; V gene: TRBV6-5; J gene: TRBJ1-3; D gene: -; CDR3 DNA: TGTGCCAGCAGTCTGAACGGGGCCGGAAACACCATATATTTT; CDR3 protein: CASSLNGAGNTIYF
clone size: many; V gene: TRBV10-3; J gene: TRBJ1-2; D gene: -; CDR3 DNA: TGTGCCATCGGGGCTAACTATGGCTACACCTTC; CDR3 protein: CAIGANYGYTF
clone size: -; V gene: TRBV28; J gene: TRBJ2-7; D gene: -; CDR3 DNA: TGTGCCAGCAGTTTACCAAAGGGGGGCCTTAGGGAGCAGTACTTC; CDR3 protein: CASSLPKGGLREQYF
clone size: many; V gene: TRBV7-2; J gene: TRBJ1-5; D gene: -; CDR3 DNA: TGTGCCAGCAGCCCCCAAGGGGATAGCAATCAGCCCCAGCATTTT; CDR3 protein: CASSPQGDSNQPQHF
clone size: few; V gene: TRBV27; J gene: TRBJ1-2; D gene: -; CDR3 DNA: TGTGCCAGCAGTGTACAGGGTTTCTATGGCTACACCTTC; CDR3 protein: CASSVQGFYGYTF
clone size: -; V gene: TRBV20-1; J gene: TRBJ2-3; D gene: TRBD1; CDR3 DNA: TGCAGTGCTAGAAGGGACAGCAGCACAGATACGCAGTATTTT; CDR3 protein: CSARRDSSTDTQYF
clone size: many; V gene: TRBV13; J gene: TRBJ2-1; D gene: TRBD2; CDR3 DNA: TGTGCCAGCAGCCGGGGGGGAGGACTCTCCTACAATGAGCAGTTCTTC; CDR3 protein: CASSRGGGLSYNEQFF
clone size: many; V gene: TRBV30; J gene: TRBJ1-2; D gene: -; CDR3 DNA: TGTGCCTTGGCGCGGGGGCACTATGGCTACACCTTC; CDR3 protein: CALARGHYGYTF
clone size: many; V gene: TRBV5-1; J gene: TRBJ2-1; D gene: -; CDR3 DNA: TGCGCCAGCAGCTTGGATAGCGGTTACAATGAGCAGTTCTTC; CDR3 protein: CASSLDSGYNEQFF
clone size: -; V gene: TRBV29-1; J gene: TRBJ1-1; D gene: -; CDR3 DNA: TGCAGCGTTGTGTTACAGGGCGGAGCTTTCTTT; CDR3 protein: CSVVLQGGAFF
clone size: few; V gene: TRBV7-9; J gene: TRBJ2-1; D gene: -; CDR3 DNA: TGTGCCAGCAGCCCGGTCTTATTGGAGCAGTTCTTC; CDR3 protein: CASSPVLLEQFF
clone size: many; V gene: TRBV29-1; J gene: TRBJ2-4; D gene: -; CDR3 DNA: TGCAGCGCCCGACAGCTAGCCAAAAACATTCAGTACTTC; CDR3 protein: CSARQLAKNIQYF
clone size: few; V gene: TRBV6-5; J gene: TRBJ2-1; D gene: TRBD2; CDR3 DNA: TGTGCCAGCAACGAAGCGGGAGGGCGCGATGAGCAGTTCTTC; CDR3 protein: CASNEAGGRDEQFF
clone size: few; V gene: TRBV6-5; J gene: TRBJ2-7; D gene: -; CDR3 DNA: TGTGCCAGCAGTTATACCTCGACAGGCCTCTACGAGCAGTACTTC; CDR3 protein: CASSYTSTGLYEQYF
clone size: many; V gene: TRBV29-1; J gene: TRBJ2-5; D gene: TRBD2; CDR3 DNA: TGCAGCATCGGGACTAGCGGGAGGGAGACCCAGTACTTC; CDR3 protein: CSIGTSGRETQYF
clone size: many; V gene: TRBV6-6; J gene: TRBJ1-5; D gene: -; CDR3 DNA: TGTGCCAGCAGTTACCTAGATCAGCCCCAGCATTTT; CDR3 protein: CASSYLDQPQHF
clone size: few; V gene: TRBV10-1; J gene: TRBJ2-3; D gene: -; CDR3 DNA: TGCGCCAGGGTTCTCCGGGAGACGCAGTATTTT; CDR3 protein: CARVLRETQYF
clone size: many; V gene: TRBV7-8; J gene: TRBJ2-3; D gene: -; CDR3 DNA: TGTGCCAGCAGCTCCGGCCCCCCAGGGCTTAGCACAGATACGCAGTATTTT; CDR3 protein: CASSSGPPGLSTDTQYF
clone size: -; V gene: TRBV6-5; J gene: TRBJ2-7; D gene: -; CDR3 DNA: TGTGCCAGCAGGGCGGACAATTCATACCCCTACGAGCAGTACTTC; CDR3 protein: CASRADNSYPYEQYF
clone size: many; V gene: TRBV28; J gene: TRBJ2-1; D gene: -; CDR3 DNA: TGTGCCAGCAGTCCCCCCGCCTACAATGAGCAGTTCTTC; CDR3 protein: CASSPPAYNEQFF
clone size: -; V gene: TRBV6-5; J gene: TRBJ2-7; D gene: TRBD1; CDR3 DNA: TGTGCCAGCAGTTACTGGGACAGCTCCTACGAGCAGTACTTC; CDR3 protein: CASSYWDSSYEQYF
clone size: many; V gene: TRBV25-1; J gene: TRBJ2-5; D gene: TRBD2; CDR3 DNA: TGTGCCAGCAGTGAAAAACTAGCGGGGGGTTTTCAAGAGACCCAGTACTTC; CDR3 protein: CASSEKLAGGFQETQYF
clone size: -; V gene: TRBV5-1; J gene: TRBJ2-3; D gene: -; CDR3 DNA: TGCGCCAGCAGTCCGAGGGAGACCCCCCCAGATACGCAGTATTTT; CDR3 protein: CASSPRETPPDTQYF